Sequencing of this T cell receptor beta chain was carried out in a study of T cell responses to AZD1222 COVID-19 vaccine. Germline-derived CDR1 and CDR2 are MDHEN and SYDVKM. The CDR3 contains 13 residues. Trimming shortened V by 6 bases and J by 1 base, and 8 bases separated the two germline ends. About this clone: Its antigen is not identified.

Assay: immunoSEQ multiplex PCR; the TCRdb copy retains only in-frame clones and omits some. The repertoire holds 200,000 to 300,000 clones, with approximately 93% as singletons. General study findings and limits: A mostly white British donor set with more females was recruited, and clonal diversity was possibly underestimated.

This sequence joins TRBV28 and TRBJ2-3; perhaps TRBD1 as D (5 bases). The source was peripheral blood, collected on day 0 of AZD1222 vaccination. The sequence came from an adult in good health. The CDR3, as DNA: TGTGCCAGCAGGGGGCCAGGCACAGATACGCAGTATTTT. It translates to CASRGPGTDTQYF.